This is a list of T cell receptor beta chains from one sample in a study of CD8+ T cells in alopecia areata. Data came from immunoSEQ multiplex PCR; TCRdb stores just in-frame clones and leaves some out. The table includes 150,000 or so clones, around 87% detected once. The sequences come from CD8+ T cells sorted from blood, collected at week 0. The source of these receptors is a human donor with alopecia areata. Each CDR3 is given with its conserved first and last residue. The D gene is left open where the match is weak. Size values are once, few and many counts, or a class for expanded clones, and some rows have none.

d_gene,v_gene,abundance,j_gene,CDR3aa,CDR3nt
.,TRBV7-2,.,TRBJ2-7,CASSTLNYEQYF,TGTGCCAGCAGCACCCTGAACTACGAGCAGTACTTC
TRBD1,TRBV6-1,.,TRBJ1-4,CASSSGQGVEKLFF,TGTGCCAGCAGTTCCGGACAGGGAGTGGAAAAACTGTTTTTT
.,TRBV27,.,TRBJ1-1,CASSANTEAFF,TGTGCCAGCAGCGCGAACACTGAAGCTTTCTTT
.,TRBV12-5,.,TRBJ1-5,CASGLGQINQPQHF,TGTGCTAGTGGTTTGGGGCAGATCAATCAGCCCCAGCATTTT
TRBD2,TRBV29-1,few,TRBJ2-1,CSVLTSGDLNEQFF,TGCAGCGTCCTCACTAGCGGGGACCTCAATGAGCAGTTCTTC
.,TRBV2,.,TRBJ2-1,CASSHPPGETYNEQFF,TGTGCCAGCAGTCACCCCCCAGGGGAGACCTACAATGAGCAGTTCTTC
.,TRBV4-1,.,TRBJ2-1,CASSQDLALLYNEQFF,TGCGCCAGCAGCCAAGATCTCGCCCTGCTGTACAATGAGCAGTTCTTC
.,TRBV19,.,TRBJ2-3,CASMAPRRATDTQYF,TGTGCCAGTATGGCCCCCCGCAGGGCTACAGATACGCAGTATTTT
TRBD2,TRBV7-9,.,TRBJ2-7,CASSPNSGRPAYEQYF,TGTGCCAGCAGCCCGAACAGCGGGAGACCCGCCTACGAGCAGTACTTC
.,TRBV7-9,.,TRBJ2-5,CASSLAFAETQYF,TGTGCCAGCAGCTTAGCGTTTGCAGAGACCCAGTACTTC
.,TRBV4-1,.,TRBJ1-2,CASSQGLSYGYTF,TGCGCCAGCAGCCAAGGACTGAGCTATGGCTACACCTTC
.,TRBV7-6,.,TRBJ2-1,CASSLRALNEQFF,TGTGCCAGCAGCTTAAGGGCGCTCAATGAGCAGTTCTTC
.,TRBV5-1,.,TRBJ2-7,CASSLRSTYEQYF,TGCGCCAGCAGCTTGAGGAGCACCTACGAGCAGTACTTC
TRBD1,TRBV27,.,TRBJ2-2,CASSTPGQGATGELFF,TGTGCCAGCAGTACCCCGGGACAGGGGGCCACCGGGGAGCTGTTTTTT
.,TRBV7-6,.,TRBJ2-1,CASSPSGHSSYNEQFF,TGTGCCAGCAGCCCCTCCGGACACAGCTCCTACAATGAGCAGTTCTTC
.,TRBV6-1,.,TRBJ2-7,CATGPPGEQYF,TGTGCCACCGGACCGCCTGGGGAACAGTACTTC
.,TRBV7-3,.,TRBJ2-6,CASSLDSGANVLTF,TGTGCCAGCAGCTTAGACTCTGGGGCCAACGTCCTGACTTTC
.,TRBV10-3,few,TRBJ2-5,CAISGTSQETQYF,TGTGCCATCAGTGGGACCAGCCAAGAGACCCAGTACTTC
.,TRBV5-1,.,TRBJ1-1,CASSLGYGMNTEAFF,TGCGCCAGCAGCTTGGGGTACGGGATGAACACTGAAGCCTTCTTT
.,TRBV19,.,TRBJ1-2,CASSWTEYGYTF,TGTGCCAGTAGTTGGACGGAATATGGCTACACCTTC
.,TRBV4-2,few,TRBJ1-1,CASSQVRGNTEAFF,TGTGCCAGCAGCCAAGTTCGGGGAAACACTGAAGCTTTCTTT
.,TRBV10-3,once,TRBJ2-7,CAISDPRIAIASDEQYF,TGTGCCATCAGTGATCCAAGGATCGCTATAGCTAGCGACGAGCAGTACTTC
TRBD1,TRBV5-1,.,TRBJ2-7,CASSLAGQGAYEQYF,TGCGCCAGCAGCTTGGCCGGACAGGGAGCCTACGAGCAGTACTTC
.,TRBV29-1,.,TRBJ1-2,CSVETDDGYTF,TGCAGCGTTGAAACAGACGATGGCTACACCTTC
.,TRBV29-1,.,TRBJ2-2,CSVHTGNTGELFF,TGCAGCGTTCACACAGGGAACACCGGGGAGCTGTTTTTT
.,TRBV7-9,.,TRBJ2-5,CASSLEGQHQETQYF,TGTGCCAGCAGCCTGGAAGGGCAGCACCAAGAGACCCAGTACTTC
.,TRBV28,.,TRBJ2-7,CASSLGDHYSYEQYF,TGTGCCAGCAGTTTAGGGGATCACTACTCCTACGAGCAGTACTTC
TRBD2,TRBV10-2,.,TRBJ2-1,CASSETGTSGYNEQFF,TGCGCCAGCAGTGAGACAGGGACTAGCGGATACAATGAGCAGTTCTTC
.,TRBV11-1,.,TRBJ1-1,CASSLQNTEAFF,TGTGCCAGCAGTTTACAGAACACTGAAGCTTTCTTT
.,TRBV27,.,TRBJ2-1,CASSLIRTTLGEQFF,TGTGCCAGCAGTTTAATTCGGACTACCCTCGGTGAGCAGTTCTTC
.,TRBV19,.,TRBJ2-1,CASSIGGAPYNEQFF,TGTGCCAGTAGTATAGGCGGGGCACCCTACAATGAGCAGTTCTTC
.,TRBV18,.,TRBJ2-5,CASSPMGETQYF,TGTGCCAGCTCACCAATGGGCGAGACCCAGTACTTC
.,TRBV7-6,once,TRBJ2-1,CASSLLADLGEQFF,TGTGCCAGCAGCTTACTAGCAGACCTTGGTGAGCAGTTCTTC
.,TRBV6-4,.,TRBJ2-2,CASSEDRNENTGELFF,TGTGCCAGCTCTGAGGACAGAAATGAGAACACCGGGGAGCTGTTTTTT
TRBD2,TRBV5-1,.,TRBJ2-7,CASSSSAGAPYEQYF,TGCGCCAGCAGTAGTTCGGCGGGAGCTCCCTACGAGCAGTACTTC
TRBD2,TRBV9,.,TRBJ2-1,CASTRAGGGDEQFF,TGTGCCAGCACCCGAGCGGGGGGCGGGGATGAGCAGTTCTTC
TRBD1,TRBV10-1,.,TRBJ1-1,CASSESTGGTEAFF,TGCGCCAGCAGTGAGTCGACAGGGGGAACTGAAGCTTTCTTT
.,TRBV29-1,.,TRBJ2-1,CSVEALKPEQFF,TGCAGCGTTGAGGCGCTGAAACCTGAGCAGTTCTTC
TRBD2,TRBV7-6,.,TRBJ2-1,CASSPTSGRSSYNEQFF,TGTGCCAGCAGCCCAACTAGCGGCCGGAGCTCCTACAATGAGCAGTTCTTC
.,TRBV11-2,.,TRBJ2-1,CASSDGASSYNEQFF,TGTGCCAGCAGCGACGGGGCTAGCTCCTACAATGAGCAGTTCTTC
.,TRBV5-1,.,TRBJ2-7,CASSTTGFGEQYF,TGCGCCAGCAGCACAACAGGGTTCGGCGAGCAGTACTTC
TRBD1,TRBV5-1,.,TRBJ2-3,CASSFGDRATDTQYF,TGCGCCAGCAGCTTCGGAGACAGGGCCACAGATACGCAGTATTTT
TRBD2,TRBV5-1,once,TRBJ2-1,CASSPGLAGSYNEQFF,TGCGCCAGCAGCCCAGGACTAGCGGGGAGCTACAATGAGCAGTTCTTC
.,TRBV6-5,.,TRBJ2-5,CASSDRTYLQETQYF,TGTGCCAGCAGCGATCGGACATATCTCCAAGAGACCCAGTACTTC
TRBD1,TRBV2,.,TRBJ1-5,CASSNTGGAGNQPQHF,TGTGCCAGCAGTAACACAGGGGGCGCGGGCAATCAGCCCCAGCATTTT
TRBD1,TRBV15,.,TRBJ1-1,CATSTDGQGRAEAFF,TGTGCCACCAGCACCGACGGACAGGGTAGAGCCGAAGCTTTCTTT
.,TRBV4-1,.,TRBJ1-5,CASSQELRQNNQPQHF,TGCGCCAGCAGCCAAGAGCTACGGCAGAACAATCAGCCCCAGCATTTT
TRBD1,TRBV6-1,.,TRBJ1-2,CASRLGQGLGYTF,TGTGCCAGCAGATTGGGACAGGGGCTAGGCTACACCTTC
.,TRBV12-5,.,TRBJ2-5,CASGLLLSLQETQYF,TGTGCTAGTGGTTTGTTGCTTTCGCTCCAAGAGACCCAGTACTTC
TRBD1,TRBV6-5,.,TRBJ2-2,CASTPGQGEVGELFF,TGTGCCAGCACCCCGGGACAGGGGGAGGTCGGGGAGCTGTTTTTT